This passage covers 14 T cell receptor beta chains from one sample sequenced in a study of Graves' ophthalmopathy and Graves' hyperthyroidism. Amplification from RNA transcripts yielded the TCR beta CDR3 regions. HTBI primers were used in a first-round RT-PCR, which preceded a second-round multiplex PCR. TCRdb re-derived calls from the multiplex PCR reads in MiXCR, one entry per CDR3 protein. The sample lists roughly 400,000 distinct CDR3 sequences, around 20% occurring once. The sequencing input was peripheral blood. The receptors were gathered from a woman between 18 and 29 years old with Graves' ophthalmopathy.

This clonotype was detected many times. The chain combines TRBV20-1 with TRBJ1-1; no clear D. Germline lookup yields CDR1 DFQATT and CDR2 SNEGSKA (reference sequence). The CDR3 sequence is 12 residues long. The V and J ends lost 6 bases and 1 base respectively, with 9 bases between them. The CDR3 DNA sequence: TGCAGTGCCACGCGTCGGAACACTGAAGCTTTCTTT. Translation gives CSATRRNTEAFF.

Many counts were recorded for this clonotype. CDR3 protein: CASSPTSGVLGTQYF. CDR3 nucleotides: TGTGCCAGCAGTCCAACTAGCGGGGTATTGGGGACCCAGTACTTC. The V gene is TRBV12-3 or TRBV12-4, the J gene TRBJ2-5; 10 positions agree with TRBD2. This CDR3 comprises 15 residues. Germline trimming cut 5 bases from V and 7 bases from J; bases unmatched to any gene: 10.

This clonotype has a count of ten or more. The V gene is TRBV15, the J gene TRBJ1-1; 8 bases line up with TRBD1. The CDR3 has 14 amino acids. Germline lookup yields CDR1 LNHNV and CDR2 YYDKDF (reference sequence). After removal of 3 bases from V and 5 bases from J, the junction contained 5 bases not matched to a gene. DNA for the CDR3: TGTGCCACCAGCAGGCCGGGACAGGTAACTGAAGCTTTCTTT. Protein sequence: CATSRPGQVTEAFF.

This clonotype was picked up a small number of times. This rearrangement joins TRBV20-1 to TRBJ2-6; TRBD1 is a possible D gene (6 bases). V lost 3 bases to trimming and J lost 2 bases, with 11 bases between them. This CDR3 has 15 amino acids. CDR1 is DFQATT, CDR2 SNEGSKA, per germline (reference sequence). The CDR3 coding sequence is TGCAGTGCTAGTGGGGGCAGGGCTGGGGCCAACGTCCTGACTTTC. Translating it yields CSASGGRAGANVLTF.

This clonotype occurred many times. The rearrangement links TRBV20-1 to TRBJ1-5, with D possibly matching TRBD1 (5 bases). Trimming stripped 0 bases from V and 2 bases from J, with 17 bases between. The V gene's germline CDR1 is DFQATT and CDR2 SNEGSKA (reference sequence). The CDR3 has 17 amino acids. CDR3 sequence reads: CSARDLGGVFRNQPQHF. The CDR3 DNA sequence: TGCAGTGCTAGAGATCTCGGGGGGGTTTTCCGCAATCAGCCCCAGCATTTT.

The rearrangement joins TRBV19 to TRBJ2-2; possibly TRBD2 for D (6 bases). Looked up from germline, CDR1 is LNHDA and CDR2 is SQIVND (reference sequence). The CDR3 extends over 12 amino acids. The germline V and J ends were trimmed by 8 bases and 8 bases, with 12 bases remaining between them. CDR3 sequence (DNA): TGTGCCAGTCGTAATCGGGGGGGGGAGCTGTTTTTT. Its translation is CASRNRGGELFF.

This clonotype came up many times. The chain is built from TRBV6-5 and TRBJ1-1, with TRBD1 as a possible D gene (5 bases). Deletions cut 0 bases from V and 3 bases from J, with 5 bases between. Germline loops: CDR1 MNHEY, CDR2 SVGAGI. The CDR3 sequence is 13 residues long. The CDR3 nucleotides are TGTGCCAGCAGTTACTCACAGGACACTGAAGCTTTCTTT. Translation: CASSYSQDTEAFF.

Ten or more counts support this clonotype. The chain carries TRBV27 and TRBJ2-2; D not resolved. Trimming took 7 bases from V and 0 from J, leaving 21 bases between them. Germline CDR1 and CDR2: MNHEY and SMNVEV (reference sequence). This CDR3 comprises 18 residues. DNA of the CDR3: TGTGCCAGCACCCCCCGAATCACGAGTTCACCGAACACCGGGGAGCTGTTTTTT. Translated, it gives CASTPRITSSPNTGELFF.

Many counts were recorded for this clonotype. The chain couples TRBV27 to TRBJ1-2; 8 nucleotides match TRBD1. V dropped 5 bases and J dropped 6; count of bases not matched to a gene: 20. In germline, CDR1 is MNHEY, CDR2 SMNVEV (reference sequence). This CDR3 spans 18 amino acids. The CDR3, as DNA: TGTGCCAGCAGTGATAACGAAAAGACGACAGGGGTCATGGATGGCTACACCTTC. Translating gives CASSDNEKTTGVMDGYTF.

This clonotype was found many times. V gene TRBV20-1 combines with J gene TRBJ2-7; D is ambiguous. Germline CDR1 and CDR2: DFQATT and SNEGSKA (reference sequence). Trimming cost V 1 base and J 1 base, with 11 bases left between them. CDR3 length equals 14 residues. CDR3: CSARGGRLSYEQYF. DNA for the CDR3: TGCAGTGCTAGAGGAGGCAGACTGTCCTACGAGCAGTACTTC.

This clonotype was picked up many times. J is TRBJ1-6 and V is TRBV12-3 or TRBV12-4; TRBD1 is a possible D gene (5 bases). CDR3 size: 17 residues. The ends were cut back, 4 bases at V and 0 bases at J, with 13 bases in the middle. The CDR3 protein is CASSSGTANSYNSPLHF. Here the CDR3 DNA reads TGTGCCAGCAGTTCGGGGACGGCTAACTCCTATAATTCACCCCTCCACTTT.

This clonotype was observed many times. The chain employs TRBV29-1 and TRBJ2-7; TRBD1 agrees at 8 bases. This CDR3 has 12 residues. The ends lost 7 bases at V and 7 bases at J; junction bases unmatched: 9. The germline gives CDR1 SQVTM, CDR2 ANQGSEA. The CDR3 nucleotides are TGCAGCGGGGGACAGGACCTGAGGGAGCAGTACTTC. It codes for CSGGQDLREQYF.

This clonotype was seen at least ten times. CDR3 in DNA: TGTGCCTGGAAGATTTCAGAGACCCAGTACTTC. Amino acid sequence: CAWKISETQYF. The V and J genes are TRBV30 and TRBJ2-5; D gene ambiguous. The CDR3 spans 11 residues. Germline V gene sequence: CDR1 GTSNPN, CDR2 SVGIG (reference sequence). V lost 4 bases and J lost 4, with 7 bases in between.

There are many counts of this clonotype. The chain is built from TRBV10-3 and TRBJ1-1; D is undetermined. The CDR3 spans 13 residues. V was trimmed by 7 bases and J by 8 bases, leaving 17 bases between them. Germline V gene data show CDR1 as ENHRY and CDR2 as SYGVKD. The CDR3 protein is CAIIPSRAPEAFF. In DNA, the CDR3 is TGTGCCATCATCCCTTCGAGGGCTCCCGAAGCTTTCTTT.